The text below deals with one TCR beta chain. Trimming shortened V by 6 bases and J by 8 bases, and 13 bases separated the two germline ends. The V gene's germline CDR1 is SNHLY and CDR2 FYNNEI. The CDR3 extends over 13 amino acids. The source of the sample is a study of long-term antiretroviral therapy in people with HIV. Run at survey level, the immunoSEQ assay was version v3.0. Profiling relied on immunoSEQ multiplex PCR, and the TCRdb table lists in-frame clones only, not all of them. The repertoire consists of under 35,000 clones, with approximately 96% occurring once and the leading ten covering 2% to 2.5%.

This specimen was unsorted PBMCs, taken 6.5 to 6.6 years after starting antiretroviral therapy. The receptor's source is a man aged 25-40 years with HIV. The genes are TRBV2 and TRBJ1-4; D is unclear. DNA for the CDR3: TGTGCCAGCAGGCCGATTACCCGGGAAAAACTGTTTTTT. Its protein is CASRPITREKLFF. Looking up the rest from reference TRBV2 and TRBJ1-4 gives the full variable domain: EPEVTQTPSHQVTQMGQEVILRCVPISNHLYFYWYRQILGQKVEFLVSFYNNEISEKSEIFDDQFSVERPDGSNFTLKIRSTKLEDSAMYFCASRPITREKLFFGSGTQLSVL.